This TCR beta chain was obtained from a study of cytomegalovirus exposure and HLA in healthy donors. PCR used 60 Vbeta primers and 13 Jbeta primers. The data were produced by immunoSEQ multiplex PCR, yet TCRdb's version contains in-frame clones alone and is incomplete. The sample lists about 160,000 clones, roughly 79% seen once, with around 14% in the top ten. This clonotype was obtained from a woman between 50 and 59 years old in good health and CMV-seronegative. The source material was PBMCs.

The CDR3, as DNA: TGTGCCAGCAGTGAACGGGTAGGGAACACTGAAGCTTTCTTT. Its translation: CASSERVGNTEAFF. The chain recombines TRBV2 with TRBJ1-1; the D is unclear. There are 14 residues in the CDR3. CDR1 and CDR2 from the germline V gene are SNHLY and FYNNEI. V lost 2 bases, J lost 1 base, and 8 bases lay in between. Looking up the rest from reference TRBV2 and TRBJ1-1 gives the full variable domain: EPEVTQTPSHQVTQMGQEVILRCVPISNHLYFYWYRQILGQKVEFLVSFYNNEISEKSEIFDDQFSVERPDGSNFTLKIRSTKLEDSAMYFCASSERVGNTEAFFGQGTRLTVV.